This T cell receptor (beta chain) was observed in a study of blood T cells in healthy people across ages. General study results and limits: Estimated diversity that came from one million T cells was considered an underestimate.

This clonotype was found a few times. Its antigen is unknown. Then a second PCR, running roughly 7 to 11 cycles, was carried out with a sample-barcoded 5' primer and a J-beta primer mix. TCRdb itself ran the 5' RACE reads through MiXCR, one entry per CDR3 protein. Of hundreds of thousands of distinct CDR3 sequences listed, around a fifth are singletons. The source material was blood. This TCR was recovered from a man between 65 and 85 years old in good health.

The CDR3 DNA sequence: TGTGCCAGCAGCCCGGACCTTGGCGTCTTCCCCCTCCACTTT. It encodes CASSPDLGVFPLHF. The chain couples TRBV5-5 to TRBJ1-6; no clear D gene. CDR1 and CDR2 from the germline V gene are SGHKS and YYEKEE (reference sequence). V gave up 4 bases and J gave up 13 bases, with 18 bases separating them. The CDR3 is 14 amino acids.